This TCR beta chain was recorded in a study of T cell responses to AZD1222 COVID-19 vaccine. Whole-study context: Doses given second, at about 4 or about 12 weeks, were pooled.

Germline CDR1 is SEHNR and CDR2 is FQNEAQ (reference sequence). The CDR3 sequence is 16 residues long. V lost 5 bases and J 1 base, leaving 17 bases between the germline ends. Findings and limits, study-wide: The study identified only a handful of AZD1222 recipients as seropositive at baseline. The repertoires were collected only after the peak T cell response. Among the donors, most were white British and more were female, and clonal diversity was possibly underestimated.

Sequenced by immunoSEQ multiplex PCR; TCRdb stores in-frame clones only, minus some. The sample lists around 62,000 clones; 70% to 90% were seen once. As for this clone: Its antigen is still unknown.

The chain joins TRBV7-9 to TRBJ1-1; D remains ambiguous. The sample was peripheral blood, taken on day 0 of AZD1222 vaccination. This TCR was recovered from an adult in good health. The CDR3 DNA follows: TGTGCCAGCAGCCAAGGGCCCTTCGTCCCGAACACTGAAGCTTTCTTT. Protein sequence: CASSQGPFVPNTEAFF.